The clone carrying this T cell receptor beta chain has only one observation. Its target is unknown. The CDR3 length is 13 residues. Trimming removed 1 base from V and 6 bases from J, with 9 bases in between. The germline V gene has CDR1 MNHEY and CDR2 SMNVEV (reference sequence). Sequencing was performed with immunoSEQ multiplex PCR; in TCRdb, only in-frame clones are kept and a portion is missing. Of about 980,000 clones listed, over 60% are singletons. The data originate from a study of shared clonotypes between healthy human individuals. General observations from the study: Some clonotypes were shared by all four sorted-subset donors, while others were not shared. The non-shared ones had lower generation probabilities than the shared ones. A handful of donors shared around 5.2% of their naive CD4 clonotypes. Estimated clonotype richness was generally higher in naive than memory subsets.

The sample was memory CD4+ T cells sorted from blood. Subset described: CD45RA-negative fraction. The sequence was collected from a man younger than 30 in good health. The chain has TRBV27 and TRBJ1-1; TRBD1 is a possible D gene (5 bases). The CDR3 loop reads CASSLWGDSEAFF. The CDR3 DNA sequence: TGTGCCAGCAGTTTATGGGGGGACTCTGAAGCTTTCTTT.